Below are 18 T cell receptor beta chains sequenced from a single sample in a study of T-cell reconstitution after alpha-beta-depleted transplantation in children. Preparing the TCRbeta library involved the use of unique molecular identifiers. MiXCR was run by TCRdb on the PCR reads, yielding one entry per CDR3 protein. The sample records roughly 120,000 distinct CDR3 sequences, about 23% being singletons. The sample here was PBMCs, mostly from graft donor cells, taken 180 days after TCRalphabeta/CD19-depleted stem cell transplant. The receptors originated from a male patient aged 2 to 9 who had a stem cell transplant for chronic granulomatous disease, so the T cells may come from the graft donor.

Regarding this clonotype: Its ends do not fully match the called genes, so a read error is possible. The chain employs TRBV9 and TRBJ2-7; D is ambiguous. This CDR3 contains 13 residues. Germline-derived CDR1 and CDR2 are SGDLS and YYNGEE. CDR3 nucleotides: TGTGCCAGCAGCATCCGCCCAGCCTACGAGCAGCACTTC. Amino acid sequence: CASSIRPAYEQHF.

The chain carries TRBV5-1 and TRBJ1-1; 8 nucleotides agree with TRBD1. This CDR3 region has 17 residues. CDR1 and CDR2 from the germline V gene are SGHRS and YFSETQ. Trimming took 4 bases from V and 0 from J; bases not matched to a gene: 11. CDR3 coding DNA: TGCGCCAGCAGCAGAACAGGGGGAATAGGGATGAACACTGAAGCTTTCTTT. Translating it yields CASSRTGGIGMNTEAFF.

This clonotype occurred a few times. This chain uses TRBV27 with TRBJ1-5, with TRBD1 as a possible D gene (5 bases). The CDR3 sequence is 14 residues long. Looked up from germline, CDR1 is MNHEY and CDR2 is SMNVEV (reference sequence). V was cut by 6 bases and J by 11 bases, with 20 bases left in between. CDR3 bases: TGTGCCAGCAGACCCGGGACCCCAGGGCTAGCCCAGCATTTT. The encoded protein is CASRPGTPGLAQHF.

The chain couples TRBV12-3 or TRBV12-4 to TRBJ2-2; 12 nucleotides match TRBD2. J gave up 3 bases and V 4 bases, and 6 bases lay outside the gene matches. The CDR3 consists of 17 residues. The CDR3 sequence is CASSYTSGGSYTGELFF. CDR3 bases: TGTGCCAGCAGTTACACTAGCGGGGGGTCGTACACCGGGGAGCTGTTTTTT.

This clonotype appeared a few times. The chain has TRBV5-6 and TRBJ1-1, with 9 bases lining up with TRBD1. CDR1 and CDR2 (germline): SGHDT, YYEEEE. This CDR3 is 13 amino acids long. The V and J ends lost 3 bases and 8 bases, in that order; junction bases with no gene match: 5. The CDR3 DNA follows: TGTGCCAGCAGCTGGGACAGGGAAAACGAAGCTTTCTTT. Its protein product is CASSWDRENEAFF.

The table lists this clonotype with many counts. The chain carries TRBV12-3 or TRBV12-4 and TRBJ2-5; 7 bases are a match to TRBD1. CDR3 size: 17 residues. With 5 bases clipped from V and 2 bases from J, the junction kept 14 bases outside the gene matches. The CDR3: CASSPYLPGTAQETQYF. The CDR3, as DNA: TGTGCCAGCAGTCCATACCTCCCGGGGACAGCTCAAGAGACCCAGTACTTC.

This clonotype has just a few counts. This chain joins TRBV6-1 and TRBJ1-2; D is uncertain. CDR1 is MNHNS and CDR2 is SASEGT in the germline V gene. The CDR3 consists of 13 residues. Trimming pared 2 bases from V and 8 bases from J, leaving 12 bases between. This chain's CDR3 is CASSERYWEGYTF. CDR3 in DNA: TGTGCCAGCAGTGAACGGTACTGGGAGGGCTACACCTTC.

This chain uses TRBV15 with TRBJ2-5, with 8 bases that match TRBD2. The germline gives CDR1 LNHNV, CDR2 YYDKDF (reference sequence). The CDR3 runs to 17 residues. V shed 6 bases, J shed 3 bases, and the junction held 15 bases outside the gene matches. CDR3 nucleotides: TGTGCCACCAGGTCGTATGGCGGGGGGATTCGGGAAGAGACCCAGTACTTC. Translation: CATRSYGGGIREETQYF.

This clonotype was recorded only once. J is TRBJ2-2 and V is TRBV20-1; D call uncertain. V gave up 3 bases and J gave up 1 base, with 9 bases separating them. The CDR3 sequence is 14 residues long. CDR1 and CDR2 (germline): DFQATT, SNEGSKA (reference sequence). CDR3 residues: CSASRNGNTGELFF. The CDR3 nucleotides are TGCAGTGCTAGCAGGAACGGGAACACCGGGGAGCTGTTTTTT.

This CDR3 reads CASNPLGGNEQYF. The CDR3 DNA reads as TGTGCCAGCAACCCTCTGGGTGGGAACGAGCAGTACTTC. V is TRBV27 and J is TRBJ2-7; D call uncertain. The germline CDR1 and CDR2 sequences are MNHEY and SMNVEV (reference sequence). This CDR3 region has 13 residues. The ends were cut back, 7 bases at V and 5 bases at J, with 15 bases in the middle.

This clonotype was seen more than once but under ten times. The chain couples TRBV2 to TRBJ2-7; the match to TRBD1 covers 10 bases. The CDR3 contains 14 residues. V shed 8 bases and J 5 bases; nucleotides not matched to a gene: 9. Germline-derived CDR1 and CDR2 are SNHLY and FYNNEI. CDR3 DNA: TGTGCCAGCGGGGGACAGGGGCTATTCGACGAGCAGTACTTC. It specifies CASGGQGLFDEQYF. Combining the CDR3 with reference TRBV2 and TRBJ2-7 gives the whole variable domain EPEVTQTPSHQVTQMGQEVILRCVPISNHLYFYWYRQILGQKVEFLVSFYNNEISEKSEIFDDQFSVERPDGSNFTLKIRSTKLEDSAMYFCASGGQGLFDEQYFGPGTRLTVT.

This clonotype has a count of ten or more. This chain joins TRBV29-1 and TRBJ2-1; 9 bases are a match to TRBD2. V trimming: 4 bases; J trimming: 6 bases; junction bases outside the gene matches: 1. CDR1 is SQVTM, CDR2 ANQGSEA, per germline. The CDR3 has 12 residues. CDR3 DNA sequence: TGCAGCGTTGGGCGGGGGGGCAATGAGCAGTTCTTC. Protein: CSVGRGGNEQFF.

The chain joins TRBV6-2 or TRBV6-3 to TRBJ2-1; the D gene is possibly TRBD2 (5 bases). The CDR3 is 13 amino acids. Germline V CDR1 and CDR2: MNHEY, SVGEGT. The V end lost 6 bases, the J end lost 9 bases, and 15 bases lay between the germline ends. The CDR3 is CASRASPWGEQFF. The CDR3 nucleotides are TGTGCCAGCAGAGCTAGCCCGTGGGGTGAGCAGTTCTTC.

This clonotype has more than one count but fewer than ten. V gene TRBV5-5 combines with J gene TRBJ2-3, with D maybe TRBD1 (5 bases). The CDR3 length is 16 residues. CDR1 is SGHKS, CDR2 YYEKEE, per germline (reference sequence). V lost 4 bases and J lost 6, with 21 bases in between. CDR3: CASSRAPAAKGDTQYF. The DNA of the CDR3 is TGTGCCAGCAGCCGGGCTCCAGCCGCTAAGGGGGATACGCAGTATTTT.

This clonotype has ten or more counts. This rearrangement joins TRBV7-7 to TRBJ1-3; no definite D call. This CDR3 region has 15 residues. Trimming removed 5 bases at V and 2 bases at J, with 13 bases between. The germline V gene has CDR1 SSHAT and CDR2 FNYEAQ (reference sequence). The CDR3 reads CASSPLPTTGNTIYF. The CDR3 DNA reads TGTGCCAGCAGCCCATTGCCGACAACTGGAAACACCATATATTTT.

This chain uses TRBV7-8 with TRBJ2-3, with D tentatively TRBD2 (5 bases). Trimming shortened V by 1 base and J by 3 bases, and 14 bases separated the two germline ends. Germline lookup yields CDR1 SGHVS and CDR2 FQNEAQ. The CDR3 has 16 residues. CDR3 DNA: TGTGCCAGCAGCTTAGACGGGTCGGGGTGGACAGATACGCAGTATTTT. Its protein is CASSLDGSGWTDTQYF.

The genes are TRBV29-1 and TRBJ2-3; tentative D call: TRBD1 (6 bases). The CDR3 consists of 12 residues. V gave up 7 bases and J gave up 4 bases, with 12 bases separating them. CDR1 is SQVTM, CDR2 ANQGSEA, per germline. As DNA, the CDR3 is TGCAGCGGCGAACAGGGTCCAGATACGCAGTATTTT. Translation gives CSGEQGPDTQYF.

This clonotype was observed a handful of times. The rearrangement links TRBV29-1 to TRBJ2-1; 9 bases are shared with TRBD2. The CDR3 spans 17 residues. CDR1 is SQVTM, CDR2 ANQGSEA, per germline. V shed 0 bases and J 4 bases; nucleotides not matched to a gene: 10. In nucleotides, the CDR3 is TGCAGCGTTGAAGATCTGGATAGCGGGGGATCATACAATGAGCAGTTCTTC. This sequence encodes CSVEDLDSGGSYNEQFF.